These 17 T cell receptor beta chains were sequenced from one sample in a study of PD-1 blockade in classical Hodgkin lymphoma. The table came from immunoSEQ multiplex PCR; TCRdb's copy has only in-frame clones and leaves some out. The sample holds 10,000 to 15,000 clones, roughly three quarters seen once. After autologous stem cell transplantation all patients relapsed, and prior brentuximab vedotin exposure differed between cohorts. Magnetic negative selection, applied to thawed PBMCs, was used to isolate the CD8+ T cells. This specimen consisted of CD8+ T cells from blood, obtained at baseline. Source of these receptors: a human donor with classical Hodgkin lymphoma.

The chain employs TRBV7-3 and TRBJ2-3; D is uncertain. V was clipped by 2 bases and J by 6 bases, with 9 bases between them. Per germline, CDR1 SGHTA and CDR2 FQGTGA. This CDR3 comprises 13 residues. The CDR3 DNA follows: TGTGCCAGCAGCTTATTAGGGTCGGATACGCAGTATTTT. This sequence encodes CASSLLGSDTQYF.

This rearrangement joins TRBV27 to TRBJ2-7; D might be TRBD1 or TRBD2, each matching 5 bases. Germline V gene data show CDR1 as MNHEY and CDR2 as SMNVEV (reference sequence). The CDR3 sequence is 15 residues long. The ends were cut back, 5 bases at V and 3 bases at J, with 17 bases in the middle. The CDR3 loop is CASSGIPGTNYEQYF. CDR3 DNA: TGTGCCAGCAGTGGGATTCCCGGGACGAACTACGAGCAGTACTTC.

On this clone itself: The sample carries other DNA sequences with the same CDR3. The chain has TRBV5-1 and TRBJ1-1; no clear D. There are 13 residues in the CDR3. Per germline, CDR1 SGHRS and CDR2 YFSETQ. The V end was cut by 0 bases, the J end by 1 base, with 4 bases between. DNA for the CDR3: TGCGCCAGCAGCTTGGCACAGAACACTGAAGCTTTCTTT. Translated: CASSLAQNTEAFF. Looking up the rest from reference TRBV5-1 and TRBJ1-1 gives the full variable domain: KAGVTQTPRYLIKTRGQQVTLSCSPISGHRSVSWYQQTPGQGLQFLFEYFSETQRNKGNFPGRFSGRQFSNSRSEMNVSTLELGDSALYLCASSLAQNTEAFFGQGTRLTVV.

V gene TRBV5-5 combines with J gene TRBJ1-1, with a weak D call TRBD1 (6 bases). This CDR3 region has 14 residues. Trimming cost V 1 base and J 3 bases, with 10 bases left between them. The germline gives CDR1 SGHKS, CDR2 YYEKEE (reference sequence). CDR3 in amino acids: CASSLWAGDTEAFF. In nucleotides, the CDR3 is TGTGCCAGCAGCTTGTGGGCAGGGGACACTGAAGCTTTCTTT.

The genes are TRBV11-2 and TRBJ1-1; TRBD1 agrees at 8 bases. V lost 5 bases and J lost 1; bases outside the gene matches: 12. Germline CDR1 SGHAT, CDR2 FQNNGV. There are 17 residues in the CDR3. The DNA for the CDR3 is TGTGCCAGCAGCGCGGTCAGGGGGCAAAGCTGGAACACTGAAGCTTTCTTT. Its protein product is CASSAVRGQSWNTEAFF.

This clone was observed a few times. The chain links TRBV4-2 to TRBJ1-5; 7 bases fit TRBD1. Germline loops: CDR1 LGHNA, CDR2 YNFKEQ. V trimming: 3 bases; J trimming: 4 bases; junction bases outside the gene matches: 6. The CDR3 is made up of 15 amino acids. In nucleotides, the CDR3 is TGTGCCAGCAGCCAGGACACGGGACAGAATCAGCCCCAGCATTTT. It is translated as CASSQDTGQNQPQHF.

This rearrangement joins TRBV7-9 to TRBJ1-3; the D gene is possibly TRBD1 (5 bases). Looked up from germline, CDR1 is SEHNR and CDR2 is FQNEAQ (reference sequence). Between the trimmed V and J ends, which lost 1 base and 0 bases, there was a span of 10 bases. The CDR3 is made up of 16 amino acids. The CDR3 loop is CASSLEIGHSGNTIYF. Written as DNA, the CDR3 is TGTGCCAGCAGCTTAGAGATAGGACACTCTGGAAACACCATATATTTT.

This rearrangement joins TRBV5-1 to TRBJ1-1; D possibly corresponds to TRBD1 (6 bases). Per germline, CDR1 SGHRS and CDR2 YFSETQ. The CDR3 is 17 amino acids. The V gene lost 4 bases and the J gene lost 6 bases, with 25 bases spanning the gap. CDR3 nucleotides: TGCGCCAGCAGCGATCAACAGGGTGGCATCGGTATCGCTGAAGCTTTCTTT. It specifies CASSDQQGGIGIAEAFF. The whole variable domain, filled in from reference TRBV5-1 and TRBJ1-1, reads KAGVTQTPRYLIKTRGQQVTLSCSPISGHRSVSWYQQTPGQGLQFLFEYFSETQRNKGNFPGRFSGRQFSNSRSEMNVSTLELGDSALYLCASSDQQGGIGIAEAFFGQGTRLTVV.

The chain links TRBV10-3 to TRBJ1-1; tentatively, D is TRBD1 (6 bases). V gave up 0 bases and J gave up 6 bases, with 14 bases separating them. The CDR3 covers 15 residues. Looked up from germline, CDR1 is ENHRY and CDR2 is SYGVKD. As DNA, the CDR3 is TGTGCCATCAGTGAGTCGAGGGGGGCTGGCGCTGAAGCTTTCTTT. Translating it yields CAISESRGAGAEAFF.

The genes are TRBV7-2 and TRBJ2-5; no clear D gene. The CDR3 has 15 residues. In germline, CDR1 is SGHTA, CDR2 FQGNSA. The ends were cut back, 5 bases at V and 3 bases at J, with 16 bases in the middle. The CDR3 sequence is CASSPWIENKETQYF. The CDR3 DNA reads TGTGCCAGCAGCCCTTGGATCGAAAATAAAGAGACCCAGTACTTC.

This clone is a singleton in its sample. The chain combines TRBV7-2 with TRBJ1-5, with a tentative D call TRBD1 (5 bases). This CDR3 contains 14 residues. Trimming removed 5 bases from V and 1 base from J, with 9 bases in between. Germline CDR1 and CDR2: SGHTA and FQGNSA. CDR3 region: CASSPRDSNQPQHF. Written as DNA, the CDR3 is TGTGCCAGCAGCCCGCGGGACAGCAATCAGCCCCAGCATTTT.

The chain combines TRBV7-7 with TRBJ2-3; D gene ambiguous. The V end lost 3 bases, the J end lost 2 bases, and 6 bases lay between the germline ends. CDR3 length equals 13 residues. In germline, CDR1 is SSHAT, CDR2 FNYEAQ (reference sequence). In DNA, the CDR3 is TGTGCCAGCAGCTTTCACACCACAGATACGCAGTATTTT. Its protein product is CASSFHTTDTQYF.

This clone was counted a single time. The chain carries TRBV2 and TRBJ2-5; D may correspond to TRBD1 or TRBD2 (5 bases each). V was clipped by 2 bases and J by 4 bases, with 11 bases between them. CDR1 and CDR2 from the germline V gene are SNHLY and FYNNEI. The CDR3 length is 14 residues. Written as DNA, the CDR3 is TGTGCCAGCAGTGAATTTGAGGGGCTAGAGACCCAGTACTTC. Residues: CASSEFEGLETQYF.

The chain combines TRBV27 with TRBJ2-7; 12 bases line up with TRBD1. Germline CDR1 is MNHEY and CDR2 is SMNVEV (reference sequence). The length of the CDR3 is 15 residues. V lost 2 bases, J lost 4 bases, and 3 bases stayed unmatched. The CDR3 sequence: CASSLGTGGRYEQYF. CDR3 coding DNA: TGTGCCAGCAGTTTAGGGACAGGGGGCAGATACGAGCAGTACTTC.

The chain employs TRBV7-9 and TRBJ2-5, with D hard to call. The J call may be wrong; the DNA end is better matched by TRBJ2-7. Looked up from germline, CDR1 is SEHNR and CDR2 is FQNEAQ (reference sequence). The CDR3 runs to 14 residues. The CDR3 is CASSMGDTYYEQYF. The CDR3 DNA reads TGTGCCAGCAGCATGGGCGACACCTACTACGAGCAGTACTTC.

This chain links TRBV5-6 with TRBJ1-1; no clear D gene. Germline V CDR1 and CDR2: SGHDT, YYEEEE. CDR3 length equals 12 residues. Trimming stripped 2 bases from V and 2 bases from J, with 4 bases between. CDR3 coding DNA: TGTGCCAGCAGCTTTGGCAACACTGAAGCTTTCTTT. As protein: CASSFGNTEAFF.

The J gene is TRBJ1-5, the V gene TRBV6-5; D gene unclear. V lost 6 bases and J 3 bases, leaving 15 bases between the germline ends. This CDR3 is 15 amino acids long. Germline V CDR1 and CDR2: MNHEY, SVGAGI. CDR3 sequence: CASRAETLSNQPQHF. Written as DNA, the CDR3 is TGTGCCAGCAGAGCCGAGACACTATCCAATCAGCCCCAGCATTTT.